Listed below are T cell receptor beta chains from one sample, sequenced in a study of blood T cell repertoires in COVID-19. Libraries were prepared by immunoSEQ multiplex PCR; TCRdb keeps only in-frame clonotypes and omits some of them. The sample gives 130,000 or so clones, roughly three quarters of which show up once; over 6.5% is in the top ten. Sequenced sample: peripheral blood. The receptors come from a human donor in a cohort sampled during active COVID-19. CDR3s include the opening cysteine and the closing phenylalanine or tryptophan. Each record gives: clone size, J gene, V gene, D gene, CDR3 DNA, CDR3 protein. D genes are given only for firm matches. Size is stated for part of the rows, as once, few or many counts, or as a class when the clone is expanded.

few | TRBJ1-1 | TRBV12-3/TRBV12-4 | . | TGTGCCAGCAGTTTTGCCGTGACAGGAGCTTTCTTT | CASSFAVTGAFF
many | TRBJ1-2 | TRBV7-9 | TRBD1 | TGTGCCAGCAGCTCGGGACAGGGAGAAGTGTATGGCTACACCTTC | CASSSGQGEVYGYTF
. | TRBJ2-7 | TRBV29-1 | . | TGCAGCGTTGAATCAGGGGCTGGATCCTACGAGCAGTACTTC | CSVESGAGSYEQYF
. | TRBJ2-7 | TRBV4-1 | TRBD1 | TGCGCCAGCAGCCAGTCCGGGACAGGGATTTCCTACGAGCAGTACTTC | CASSQSGTGISYEQYF
once | TRBJ1-4 | TRBV19 | TRBD1 | TGTGCCAGTAGTAGGGACAGGTATAATGAAAAACTGTTTTTT | CASSRDRYNEKLFF
. | TRBJ2-1 | TRBV5-1 | TRBD2 | TGCGCCAGCAGACTAGCGGGAGGTCGAGATGAGCAGTTCTTC | CASRLAGGRDEQFF
. | TRBJ1-5 | TRBV27 | . | TGTGCCAGCAGTAGACAGTCAAATCAGCCCCAGCATTTT | CASSRQSNQPQHF
. | TRBJ2-2 | TRBV5-1 | TRBD2 | TGCGCCAGCAGAGCGGGGAATTCGAACACCGGGGAGCTGTTTTTT | CASRAGNSNTGELFF
. | TRBJ2-7 | TRBV5-1 | . | TGCGCCAGCAGCTCGGGATACGAGCAGTACTTC | CASSSGYEQYF
. | TRBJ1-6 | TRBV6-1 | . | TGTGCCAGCAGTGGGGCCGCAGGGTTAAATAGTAATTCACCCCTCCACTTT | CASSGAAGLNSNSPLHF